A selection of T cell receptor beta chains follows, all from one sample in a study of regulatory T cells in long-lasting Graves disease. TCRdb reprocessed the multiplex PCR reads with MiXCR, giving one entry per CDR3 protein. The table includes hundreds of thousands of distinct CDR3 sequences, 15% to 20% detected once. The sample was also reused in another study, on T cells in Graves' hyperthyroidism and ophthalmopathy.

Sequencing used peripheral blood mononuclear cells (PBMCs), obtained at new diagnosis, from a patient treated with antithyroid drugs. These receptors all come from a woman aged 35-60 years with Graves disease. The CDR3 runs from the conserved cysteine through the conserved F or W. D genes are given only for firm matches. Size is omitted from some rows. Given values are once, few, many or a class for expanded clones.

D gene,clone size,J gene,V gene,CDR3 DNA,CDR3 protein
.,few,TRBJ1-6,TRBV20-1,TGCAGTGCTATGCAAGGGCCCAATTCACCCCTCCACTTT,CSAMQGPNSPLHF
.,few,TRBJ1-3,TRBV2,TGTGCCAGCAGTGGTGGACACAGCTCTGGAAACACCATATATTTT,CASSGGHSSGNTIYF
.,many,TRBJ2-7,TRBV2,TGTGCCAGCAGTGAAGGTCCCTACGAGCAGTACTTC,CASSEGPYEQYF
.,.,TRBJ1-2,TRBV7-4,TGTGCCAGCAGCTTAGTTGTGACGGGGGGGCCATATGGCTACACCTTC,CASSLVVTGGPYGYTF
.,.,TRBJ2-2,TRBV5-1,TGCGCCAGCAGCCTCAGGACGAGCCGGGGGACCGGGGAGCTGTTTTTT,CASSLRTSRGTGELFF
.,.,TRBJ2-2,TRBV10-3,TGTGCCATCAGTGCCGGTAAAGAGCTGTTTTTT,CAISAGKELFF
.,many,TRBJ2-5,TRBV20-1,TGCAGTGCTAGGAAGGACACCGTCCAAGAGACCCAGTACTTC,CSARKDTVQETQYF
.,many,TRBJ2-5,TRBV6-1,TGTGCCAGCGCAGGGACTGGTGGGGAGACCCAGTACTTC,CASAGTGGETQYF
.,many,TRBJ2-7,TRBV12-3/TRBV12-4,TGTGCCAGCAGTCCTCGGACAGCAGGTCATGAGCAGTACTTC,CASSPRTAGHEQYF
.,many,TRBJ1-5,TRBV30,TGTGCCTGGACCCCAGGGACCAACAATCAGCCCCAGCATTTT,CAWTPGTNNQPQHF
TRBD1,many,TRBJ2-1,TRBV18,TGTGCCAGCTCACCAGGGACAGGGAGAGTGAATCGGTACAATGAGCAGTTCTTC,CASSPGTGRVNRYNEQFF
.,many,TRBJ1-6,TRBV20-1,TGCAGTGCTGTTCGGACCGCCGATTCACCCCTCCACTTT,CSAVRTADSPLHF
TRBD1,many,TRBJ2-3,TRBV18,TGTGCCAGCTCACCCGCGTTGACAGGGGGAGCAGATACGCAGTATTTT,CASSPALTGGADTQYF
.,many,TRBJ1-3,TRBV7-6,TGTGCCAGCAGCTTAGCGGAGTCTGGAAACACCATATATTTT,CASSLAESGNTIYF
TRBD1,.,TRBJ1-5,TRBV19,TGTGCCAGTAGTACCTCGACAGGGCAGCATTTT,CASSTSTGQHF
.,.,TRBJ2-3,TRBV5-1,TGCGCCAGCAGACCAGGGGAAGATACGCAGTATTTT,CASRPGEDTQYF
.,.,TRBJ2-3,TRBV6-5,TGTGCCAGCAGTTCAGATAGCACGACGCAGTATTTT,CASSSDSTTQYF
TRBD2,.,TRBJ2-1,TRBV20-1,TGCAGTGCTAGAGAAAGGCAGCGGGGGGGCTACAATGAGCAGTTCTTC,CSARERQRGGYNEQFF
.,many,TRBJ1-2,TRBV12-3/TRBV12-4,TGTGCCAGCAGTTTCTGGGGAAGTGAAGGTGGCTACACCTTC,CASSFWGSEGGYTF
TRBD1,few,TRBJ2-3,TRBV6-1,TGTGCCAGCAGTACCCCGACAGGGGGCACAGATACGCAGTATTTT,CASSTPTGGTDTQYF
TRBD1,many,TRBJ2-3,TRBV13,TGTGCCAGCATAACTCGCAGGGGGACAGATACGCAGTATTTT,CASITRRGTDTQYF
.,many,TRBJ1-1,TRBV19,TGTGCCAGTAGTATGATACACAAGAACACTGAAGCTTTCTTT,CASSMIHKNTEAFF
.,many,TRBJ1-1,TRBV30,TGTGCCTGGAGTGTAGAACAGAACACTGAAGCTTTCTTT,CAWSVEQNTEAFF
TRBD1,many,TRBJ2-7,TRBV15,TGTGCCACCAGCAGAGATAGGGGACAGGGGGCCTACGAGCAGTACTTC,CATSRDRGQGAYEQYF
.,few,TRBJ1-2,TRBV6-1,TGTGCCAGCAGCCCGCCCGGGGTACATATCTATGGCTACACCTTC,CASSPPGVHIYGYTF
.,.,TRBJ1-1,TRBV2,TGTGCCAGCAGCTCTTTTCAAGCGCCTGAAGCTTTCTTT,CASSSFQAPEAFF